Included here is one TCR beta chain sequence, with context. This entry comes from a study of blood T cell repertoires in COVID-19. For the study at large: Both acute and convalescent COVID-19 samples were obtained from the United States, Italy and Spain. Sources were T cells, B-cell-depleted T cells, or PBMCs; the material itself was cDNA or gDNA.

Original analysis: Amplification of reference gene primers was used by the study to estimate nucleated cell counts. Assay used: immunoSEQ multiplex PCR; TCRdb lists only in-frame clones, some missing. D and trimming come from the DNA, and the V and J calls and clone size come from that table. The profile shows more than 150,000 clones, roughly 79% of them singletons. CDR1 and CDR2 (germline): LGHDT, YNNKEL (reference sequence). The CDR3 contains 13 residues. V was pared by 6 bases and J by 0 bases, with 5 bases between. Sequenced material: peripheral blood. This TCR derives from a woman aged 70 to 79 with acute or convalescent COVID-19. The chain is built from TRBV3-1 (or the pseudogene TRBV3-2) and TRBJ2-2; D gene uncertain. The CDR3 DNA is TGTGCCAGCAGGACAACGAACACCGGGGAGCTGTTTTTT. This codes for CASRTTNTGELFF.